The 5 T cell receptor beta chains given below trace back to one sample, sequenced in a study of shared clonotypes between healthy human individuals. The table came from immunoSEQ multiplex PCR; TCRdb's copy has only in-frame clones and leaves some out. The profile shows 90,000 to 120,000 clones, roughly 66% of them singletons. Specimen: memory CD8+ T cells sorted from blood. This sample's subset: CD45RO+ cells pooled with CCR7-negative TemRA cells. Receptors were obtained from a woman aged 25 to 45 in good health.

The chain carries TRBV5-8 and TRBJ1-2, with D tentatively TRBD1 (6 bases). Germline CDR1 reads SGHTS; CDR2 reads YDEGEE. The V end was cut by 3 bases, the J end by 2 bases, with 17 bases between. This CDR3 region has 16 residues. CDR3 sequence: CASSSRTAYSNYGYTF. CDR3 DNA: TGTGCCAGCAGCTCCCGGACAGCGTACTCCAACTATGGCTACACCTTC.

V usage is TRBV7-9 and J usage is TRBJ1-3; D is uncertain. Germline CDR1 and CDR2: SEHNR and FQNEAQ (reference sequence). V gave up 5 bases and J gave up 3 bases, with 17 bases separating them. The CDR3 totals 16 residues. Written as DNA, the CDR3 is TGTGCCAGCAGCCAATGGGCGGGTACGCGTGGAAACACCATATATTTT. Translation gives CASSQWAGTRGNTIYF.

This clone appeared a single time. This CDR3 reads CASSLGPGTVTNGYTF. The CDR3 DNA reads as TGTGCCAGCAGCTTAGGGCCCGGGACAGTAACAAATGGCTACACCTTC. The rearrangement joins TRBV7-9 to TRBJ1-2; 7 bases agree with TRBD1. Germline V gene data show CDR1 as SEHNR and CDR2 as FQNEAQ (reference sequence). J lost 6 bases, V lost 1 base, and 11 bases had no gene match. The CDR3 has 16 residues.

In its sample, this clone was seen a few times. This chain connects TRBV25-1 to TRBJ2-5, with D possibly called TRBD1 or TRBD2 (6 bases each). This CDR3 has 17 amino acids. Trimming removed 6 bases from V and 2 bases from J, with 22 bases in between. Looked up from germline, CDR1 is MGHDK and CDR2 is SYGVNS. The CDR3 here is CASSGGHGYQEQETQYF. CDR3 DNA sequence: TGTGCCAGCAGCGGGGGACACGGGTATCAAGAACAAGAGACCCAGTACTTC.

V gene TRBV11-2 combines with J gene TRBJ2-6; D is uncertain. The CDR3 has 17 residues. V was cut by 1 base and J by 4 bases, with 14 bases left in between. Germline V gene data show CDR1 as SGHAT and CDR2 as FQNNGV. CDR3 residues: CASSLALVGKGANVLTF. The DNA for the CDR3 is TGTGCCAGCAGCTTAGCTTTAGTAGGGAAAGGGGCCAACGTCCTGACTTTC.